This entry features one T cell receptor (beta chain) sequence. Its antigen is still unknown. The sample comes from a study of cytomegalovirus exposure and HLA in healthy donors. Donors were nominally healthy when sampled, though unrecorded immune exposures were likely. Use of 60 Vbeta and 13 Jbeta primers characterized the PCR. Some clones are missing from TCRdb's copy, which holds only in-frame ones; the method was immunoSEQ multiplex PCR. The table shows about 120,000 clones, with 83% occurring only once. Study-level results: Later on, an analysis found that several of the most significant clusters appeared to be linked to common viral pathogens, which included parvovirus B19. What was likely a sequencing artifact was a cluster of highly shared sequence variants.

The specimen sequenced was PBMCs. This receptor was taken from a woman in her thirties or forties in good health and CMV-seropositive.

The CDR3 protein is CASSSLPRGPQHF. In DNA form, the CDR3 reads TGTGCCAGCAGTTCCCTTCCTCGGGGGCCCCAGCATTTT. This rearrangement joins TRBV6-5 to TRBJ1-5; D is unresolved. Germline loops: CDR1 MNHEY, CDR2 SVGAGI. The CDR3 totals 13 residues. V lost 4 bases, J lost 9 bases, and 13 bases lay in between.